This T cell receptor beta chain was sequenced in a study of PD-1 blockade in classical Hodgkin lymphoma (dated by TCRdb to between 2020 and 2021). About the study as a whole: Nivolumab dosing was 3 mg/kg intravenously every 2 weeks, continuing until either disease progression or unacceptable toxicity. To define a peripheral blood immune signature of response to PD-1 blockade in classical Hodgkin lymphoma, the study combined TCR beta sequencing with CyTOF. Findings and caveats that apply to the study as a whole: Patients starting nivolumab less than 1 year after ASCT had lower diversity and were excluded from later analyses to avoid confounding by immune reconstitution. CD4+ but not CD8+ TCR diversity rose significantly by C4D1 (p=0.0027 vs p=0.16), most apparent in complete responders (p=0.02). Among trial patients, those achieving complete response had baseline diversity similar to that of newly diagnosed patients, while diversity was significantly lower in partial responders and progressors. Baseline TCR diversity was reported to be lower in newly diagnosed patients than in healthy donors, and even lower in relapsed/refractory patients. The study was restricted to a single clinical trial cohort, and the causes of repertoire differences, possibly disease activity or prior therapy, were left undefined.

The Qiagen DNeasy kit was used to extract genomic DNA both from unsorted PBMCs and from the negatively selected CD4+ and CD8+ fractions. TCR beta CDR3 regions were amplified by immunoSEQ multiplex PCR using primers annealing to V and J segments. A synthetic immune receptor repertoire was used to minimize amplification bias, and any remaining bias was removed computationally after sequencing. The paper's processing steps were these. Custom Python scripts were used to quantify repertoire diversity as the Shannon entropy index. Unsorted, CD4+ and CD8+ repertoires were analyzed separately, except for combined analyses in which CD4+ and CD8+ sequences were merged in silico. A clone was considered expanded if an increase in frequency of at least 2-fold after treatment relative to C1D1 was found, and a pseudocount of 0.5 was applied to clones undetected at baseline. Clones with 0 or 1 copy at C1D1 were defined as singleton clones, while clones with 2 or more copies were defined as non-singleton clones. By matching protein sequences in sorted samples from the same patient, clones expanded in unsorted samples were annotated as CD4+, CD8+ or unknown. Wilcoxon tests on paired samples were used to test diversity changes from C1D1 to C4D1. TCRdb stores this immuneACCESS table with in-frame sequences only. Part of the clones is absent; in the studies checked, under half of the shortfall reflects unresolved V genes, and no reason is known for the rest. V and J calls and clone size are those listed in that table; D and trimming were worked out from the DNA. The sample table shows about 22,000 clones, and almost 70% are seen once. Approximately 3.3% of the sample comes from the top ten.

In this sample, this clone turned up a few times. This clone's antigen is unknown. Qualities for individual bases were not recorded, and no much larger clone is one base off. The intended sense of this specimen's time point label: cycle 1 day 1 (C1D1), immediately before nivolumab initiation. Every trial patient had relapsed after autologous stem cell transplantation, and cohorts A, B and C differed in prior brentuximab vedotin exposure. A total of 56 patients with relapsed/refractory classical Hodgkin lymphoma made up the trial cohort, and each patient's best overall response was complete response, partial response or progressive disease. In the multi-cohort phase II CheckMate 205 trial, trial patients received single-agent nivolumab. An independent review committee assessed best overall response using the 2007 International Working Group response criteria. Trial PBMCs were collected just before the start of nivolumab (C1D1) and during therapy at cycle 2 day 1 and cycle 4 day 1. Peripheral blood was collected in 8 mL Vacutainer Cell Preparation Tubes, from which PBMCs were isolated by centrifugation and then cryopreserved.

Trimming takes 7 bases off V and 4 bases off J; junction bases not matched to a gene: 10. The germline V gene sets CDR1 to KGHSH and CDR2 to LQKENI. The CDR3 goes from the cysteine to the phenylalanine over 14 residues. The sequence is cut down to CDR3 DNA, 42 bases in frame from base 1. The clonotype comes from a human donor with classical Hodgkin lymphoma. Specimen: peripheral blood mononuclear cells (PBMCs), collected at baseline. The V and J segments used are TRBV18 and TRBJ2-7; 7 bases in between match TRBD1. Here is the DNA: TGTGCCAGCTTTACCGGGACAGCTCAGTACGAGCAGTACTTC. Translated, this is CASFTGTAQYEQYF. Reference TRBV18 and TRBJ2-7 genes cover what lies past the CDR3, so the full variable domain is NAGVMQNPRHLVRRRGQEARLRCSPMKGHSHVYWYRQLPEEGLKFMVYLQKENIIDESGMPKERFSAEFPKEGPSILRIQQVVRGDSAAYFCASFTGTAQYEQYFGPGTRLTVT.